This T cell receptor beta chain was retrieved from a study of blood T cell repertoires in COVID-19. Study overall: From T cells, B-cell-depleted T cells, or PBMCs came the material, which was cDNA or gDNA.

Libraries were prepared by immunoSEQ multiplex PCR; TCRdb keeps only in-frame clonotypes and omits some of them. The profile shows about 480,000 clones, roughly 90% of them singletons. The germline gives CDR1 KGHDR, CDR2 SFDVKD. The trim removed 4 bases at V and 5 bases at J, leaving 11 bases unmatched. The CDR3 contains 17 residues. The receptor's source is a woman in her forties who had recovered from COVID-19. The chain links TRBV24-1 to TRBJ2-3; 10 bases are a match to TRBD2. The sequenced sample was PBMCs or T cells enriched from blood (not recorded which). The CDR3 region is CATSDAAGGPSGDTQYF. The CDR3 DNA reads TGTGCCACCAGTGACGCAGCGGGAGGGCCCTCGGGAGATACGCAGTATTTT.